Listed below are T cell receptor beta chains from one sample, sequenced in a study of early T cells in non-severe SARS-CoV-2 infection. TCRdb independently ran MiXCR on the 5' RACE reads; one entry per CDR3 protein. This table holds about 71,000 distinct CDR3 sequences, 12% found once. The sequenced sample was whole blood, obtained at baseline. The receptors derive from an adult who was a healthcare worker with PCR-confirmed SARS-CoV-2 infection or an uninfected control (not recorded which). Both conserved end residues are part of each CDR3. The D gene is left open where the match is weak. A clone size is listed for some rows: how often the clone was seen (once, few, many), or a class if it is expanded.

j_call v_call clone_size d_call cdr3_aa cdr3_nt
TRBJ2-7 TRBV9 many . CASSAQGGLSEQYF TGTGCCAGCAGCGCTCAGGGCGGATTGAGCGAGCAGTACTTC
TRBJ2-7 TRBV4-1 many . CASSQRDQGSYEQYF TGCGCCAGCAGCCAACGAGATCAGGGCTCCTACGAGCAGTACTTC
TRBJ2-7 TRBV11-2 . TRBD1 CASSLLDRADYEQYF TGTGCCAGCAGCTTGCTCGACAGGGCAGACTACGAGCAGTACTTC
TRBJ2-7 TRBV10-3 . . CAISESPGYEQYF TGTGCCATCAGTGAGTCCCCCGGCTACGAGCAGTACTTC
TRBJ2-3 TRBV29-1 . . CRAQGRTTDTQYF TGCAGAGCACAAGGGCGGACCACAGATACGCAGTATTTT
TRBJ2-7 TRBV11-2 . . CASSSIRAPSYEQYF TGTGCCAGCAGTTCTATTCGGGCCCCGTCCTACGAGCAGTACTTC
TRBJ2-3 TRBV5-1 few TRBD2 CASRYTTSGVTDTQYF TGCGCCAGCAGGTACACGACTAGCGGGGTCACAGATACGCAGTATTTT
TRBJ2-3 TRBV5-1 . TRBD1 CASSSQGVYADTQYF TGCGCCAGCAGCTCCCAGGGGGTCTACGCAGATACGCAGTATTTT
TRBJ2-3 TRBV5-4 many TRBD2 CASSLLSLLAGATDTQYF TGTGCCAGCAGCTTGTTGTCCTTACTAGCGGGGGCCACAGATACGCAGTATTTT
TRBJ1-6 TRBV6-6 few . CASSYSLPQISYNSPLHF TGTGCCAGCAGTTACTCCCTCCCACAGATCTCCTATAATTCACCCCTCCACTTT
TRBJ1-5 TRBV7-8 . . CASSLGRDYSNQPQHF TGTGCCAGCAGCTTAGGACGAGATTATAGCAATCAGCCCCAGCATTTT
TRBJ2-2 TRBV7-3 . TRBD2 CASSRIAGTTGELFF TGTGCCAGCAGTCGTATAGCGGGGACCACCGGGGAGCTGTTTTTT
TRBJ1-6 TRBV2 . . CARTGGSSYNSPLHF TGTGCCAGGACGGGGGGGAGCTCCTATAATTCACCCCTCCACTTT
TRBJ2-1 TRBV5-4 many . CASSLAPSSYNEQFF TGTGCCAGCAGCCTTGCCCCGAGCTCCTACAATGAGCAGTTCTTC
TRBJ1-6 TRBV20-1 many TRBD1 CSARGDSYSPLHF TGCAGTGCTAGAGGGGACAGTTATTCACCCCTCCACTTT
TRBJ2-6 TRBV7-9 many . CASSRSGANVLTF TGTGCCAGCAGCCGCTCTGGGGCCAACGTCCTGACTTTC
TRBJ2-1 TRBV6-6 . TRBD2 CASSYVEGRDNEQFF TGTGCCAGCAGTTACGTGGAGGGGAGGGACAATGAGCAGTTCTTC
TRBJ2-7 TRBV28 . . CASSPLWRPYEQYF TGTGCCAGCAGTCCGTTGTGGAGGCCCTACGAGCAGTACTTC